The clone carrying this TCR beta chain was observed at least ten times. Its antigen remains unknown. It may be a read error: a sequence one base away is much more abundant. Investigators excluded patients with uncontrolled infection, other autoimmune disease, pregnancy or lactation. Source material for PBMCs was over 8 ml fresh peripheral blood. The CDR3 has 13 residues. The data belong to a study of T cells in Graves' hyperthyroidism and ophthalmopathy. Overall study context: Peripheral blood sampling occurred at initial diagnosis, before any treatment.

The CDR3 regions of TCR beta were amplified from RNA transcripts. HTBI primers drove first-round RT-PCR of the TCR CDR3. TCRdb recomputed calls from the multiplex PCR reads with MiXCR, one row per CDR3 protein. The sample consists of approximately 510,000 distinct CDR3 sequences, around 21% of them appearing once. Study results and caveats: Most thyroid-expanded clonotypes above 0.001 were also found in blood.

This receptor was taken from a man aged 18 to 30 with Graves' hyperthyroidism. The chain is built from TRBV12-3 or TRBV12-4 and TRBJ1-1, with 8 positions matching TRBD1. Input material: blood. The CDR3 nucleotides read TGTACCAGCACCATGACAGGGGCCACTGAAGCTTTCTTT. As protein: CTSTMTGATEAFF.